The 30 T cell receptor beta chains reported below all come from one sample, sequenced in a study of cytomegalovirus exposure and HLA in healthy donors. PCR primers comprised 60 Vbeta and 13 Jbeta primers. The repertoire was sequenced with immunoSEQ multiplex PCR; TCRdb's copy has only in-frame clones and lacks some. Counted here are 150,000 to 200,000 clones, roughly four fifths occurring once; the ten biggest clones make up roughly 0.99%. The sequencing sample was made of PBMCs. The receptor source for this set is a middle-aged woman in good health and CMV-seronegative.

The chain has TRBV5-1 and TRBJ1-4, with TRBD1 as a possible D gene (6 bases). V gave up 5 bases and J gave up 6 bases, with 14 bases separating them. Germline V CDR1 and CDR2: SGHRS, YFSETQ. This CDR3 contains 14 residues. As DNA, the CDR3 is TGCGCCAGCAGTTTTCAGGGGCAGGATGAAAAACTGTTTTTT. Translating it yields CASSFQGQDEKLFF.

The genes are TRBV6-6 and TRBJ2-7; TRBD2 matches at 7 bases. After removal of 2 bases from V and 5 bases from J, the junction contained 6 bases not matched to a gene. This CDR3 region has 14 residues. Germline V gene lookup returns CDR1 MNHNY and CDR2 SVGAGI (reference sequence). The CDR3 bases are TGTGCCAGCAGTTACCCTCAGGGAGGGGACGAGCAGTACTTC. Protein product: CASSYPQGGDEQYF.

The gene calls are TRBV6-1 and TRBJ2-1; possible D gene TRBD2, 6 bases. Germline CDR1 MNHNS, CDR2 SASEGT. The CDR3 extends over 15 amino acids. V lost 6 bases and J lost 7, with 19 bases in between. CDR3 sequence (DNA): TGTGCCAGCAGGCCCCGGGACTCCCTGAGGAATGAGCAGTTCTTC. Amino acids: CASRPRDSLRNEQFF.

The gene calls are TRBV5-4 and TRBJ2-5, with D perhaps matching TRBD2 (7 bases). The CDR3 spans 18 residues. CDR1 and CDR2 (germline): SGHNT, YYREEE (reference sequence). The V end was cut by 4 bases, the J end by 1 base, with 23 bases between. Written as DNA, the CDR3 is TGTGCCAGCAGCACGAAGACAGGAGGTTCGGGGGGCCAAGAGACCCAGTACTTC. It yields the protein CASSTKTGGSGGQETQYF.

The gene calls are TRBV27 and TRBJ2-1; 7 bases are shared with TRBD2. The CDR3 covers 16 residues. The V and J ends lost 3 bases and 8 bases, in that order; junction bases with no gene match: 13. CDR1 and CDR2 from the germline V gene are MNHEY and SMNVEV (reference sequence). Here the CDR3 reads CASSLSAGTHGDEQFF. CDR3 DNA sequence: TGTGCCAGCAGTTTGTCAGCGGGAACCCATGGGGATGAGCAGTTCTTC.

V usage is TRBV2 and J usage is TRBJ1-5, with 7 bases that match TRBD1. V gave up 8 bases and J gave up 3 bases; unmatched junction bases: 10. This CDR3 spans 15 amino acids. Germline lookup yields CDR1 SNHLY and CDR2 FYNNEI. Written as DNA, the CDR3 is TGTGCCAGCCTTTCCGGGACAGCGAACAATCAGCCCCAGCATTTT. Translated: CASLSGTANNQPQHF.

The J gene is TRBJ2-1, the V gene TRBV11-3; 10 positions agree with TRBD2. With V trimmed by 5 bases and J by 4 bases, 5 bases remained unmatched. CDR3 length equals 15 residues. Germline V gene data show CDR1 as SGHNT and CDR2 as YENEEA. The CDR3 nucleotides read TGTGCCAGCAGCCTAGGACTAGCGGAGTACAATGAGCAGTTCTTC. As protein: CASSLGLAEYNEQFF.

This rearrangement joins TRBV7-9 to TRBJ1-1, with 8 positions matching TRBD1. CDR1 and CDR2 from the germline V gene are SEHNR and FQNEAQ (reference sequence). The CDR3 sequence is 15 residues long. After removal of 5 bases from V and 6 bases from J, the junction contained 11 bases not matched to a gene. DNA for the CDR3: TGTGCCAGCAGCCCCCCGCAGGGGGCCGTGTCTGAAGCTTTCTTT. This codes for CASSPPQGAVSEAFF.

The CDR3: CASSFLGVGETQYF. In DNA, the CDR3 is TGCGCCAGCAGCTTTCTCGGGGTTGGGGAGACCCAGTACTTC. The chain combines TRBV5-1 with TRBJ2-5, with D tentatively TRBD2 (5 bases). Deletions cut 2 bases from V and 5 bases from J, with 13 bases between. This CDR3 is 14 amino acids long. The germline gives CDR1 SGHRS, CDR2 YFSETQ.

This chain joins TRBV5-6 and TRBJ2-3, with a possible D match to TRBD1 (5 bases). Trimming removed 2 bases from V and 0 bases from J, with 16 bases in between. CDR1 is SGHDT and CDR2 is YYEEEE in the germline V gene. The CDR3 has 17 residues. The CDR3 spells CASSLLGLTTSTDTQYF. CDR3 bases: TGTGCCAGCAGCTTATTGGGGCTAACTACAAGCACAGATACGCAGTATTTT. Full variable domain (missing parts from reference TRBV5-6 and TRBJ2-3): DAGVTQSPTHLIKTRGQQVTLRCSPKSGHDTVSWYQQALGQGPQFIFQYYEEEERQRGNFPDRFSGHQFPNYSSELNVNALLLGDSALYLCASSLLGLTTSTDTQYFGPGTRLTVL.

The rearrangement uses TRBV6-6 and TRBJ1-1, with TRBD1 matching 7 bases. This CDR3 region has 15 residues. Germline V gene lookup returns CDR1 MNHNY and CDR2 SVGAGI (reference sequence). Trimming took 2 bases from V and 1 from J; bases not matched to a gene: 4. CDR3 nucleotides: TGTGCCAGCAGTTACAGACAGGGAACGAACACTGAAGCTTTCTTT. Residues: CASSYRQGTNTEAFF.

This clone has only a few counts. The V call is TRBV5-4, the J call TRBJ2-6; tentatively, D is TRBD2 (6 bases). V was clipped by 7 bases and J by 0 bases, with 14 bases between them. Germline CDR1 reads SGHNT; CDR2 reads YYREEE (reference sequence). The CDR3 covers 16 residues. The CDR3 sequence: CASVGGARSGANVLTF. The CDR3 nucleotides are TGTGCCAGCGTAGGAGGGGCCCGCTCTGGGGCCAACGTCCTGACTTTC. The whole variable domain, remainder taken from reference TRBV5-4 and TRBJ2-6, is ETGVTQSPTHLIKTRGQQVTLRCSSQSGHNTVSWYQQALGQGPQFIFQYYREEENGRGNFPPRFSGLQFPNYSSELNVNALELDDSALYLCASVGGARSGANVLTFGAGSRLTVL.

The chain recombines TRBV9 with TRBJ2-2, with 14 bases aligning to TRBD2. The V segment lost 4 bases and the J segment 7 bases; nucleotides outside the gene matches: 9. The CDR3 covers 17 residues. CDR1 is SGDLS and CDR2 is YYNGEE in the germline V gene. The CDR3 coding sequence is TGTGCCAGCAGCCCTACGACTAGCGGGAGGGCCGACGGGGAGCTGTTTTTT. This codes for CASSPTTSGRADGELFF.

The chain combines TRBV6-5 with TRBJ2-7; 10 nucleotides agree with TRBD2. There are 15 residues in the CDR3. CDR1 and CDR2 (germline): MNHEY, SVGAGI. J gave up 4 bases and V 5 bases, and 8 bases lay outside the gene matches. CDR3 residues: CASSGTGSGRYEQYF. The CDR3 DNA follows: TGTGCCAGCAGTGGGACCGGTAGCGGGAGGTACGAGCAGTACTTC.

The gene calls are TRBV11-3 and TRBJ2-1, with D possibly TRBD2 on 6 matching bases. This CDR3 has 14 residues. V was cut by 1 base and J by 5 bases, with 9 bases left in between. From germline, CDR1 is SGHNT and CDR2 YENEEA. The CDR3 DNA follows: TGTGCCAGCAGCTTAGTTAGCGGAAACAATGAGCAGTTCTTC. It encodes CASSLVSGNNEQFF.

The J gene is TRBJ2-2, the V gene TRBV14; 9 nucleotides line up with TRBD1. This CDR3 is 16 amino acids long. With 3 bases clipped from V and 4 bases from J, the junction kept 6 bases outside the gene matches. Germline-derived CDR1 and CDR2 are SGHDN and FVKESK. CDR3 bases: TGTGCCAGCAGCCAGGGAGGACAGGGGCTCACCGGGGAGCTGTTTTTT. Its protein product is CASSQGGQGLTGELFF.

The V and J genes are TRBV9 and TRBJ2-3, with TRBD2 as a possible D gene (5 bases). Germline assignment: CDR1 SGDLS and CDR2 YYNGEE. The CDR3 is 14 amino acids. V was pared by 4 bases and J by 4 bases, with 13 bases between. The CDR3 DNA reads TGTGCCAGCAGCTCCGGACTGGGAGCAGATACGCAGTATTTT. Translation gives CASSSGLGADTQYF.

This clone has only a few counts. The chain is built from TRBV6-5 and TRBJ2-7, with 7 bases lining up with TRBD1. Trimming removed 6 bases from V and 1 base from J; junction bases left unmatched: 9. CDR3 size: 15 residues. The germline CDR1 and CDR2 sequences are MNHEY and SVGAGI. The CDR3 sequence: CASRADRDGSYEQYF. CDR3 coding DNA: TGTGCCAGCAGAGCTGACAGGGATGGTTCCTACGAGCAGTACTTC.

The CDR3 bases are TGCGCCAGCAGCCGGGAACCGGGCGGTGAGCAGTTCTTC. Protein sequence: CASSREPGGEQFF. The genes are TRBV5-1 and TRBJ2-1; possibly TRBD2 for D (5 bases). Germline V gives CDR1 SGHRS, CDR2 YFSETQ. This CDR3 region has 13 residues. Trimming shortened V by 4 bases and J by 9 bases, and 14 bases separated the two germline ends.

This sequence joins TRBV15 and TRBJ2-2; a possible D gene is TRBD2 (6 bases). Trimming took 5 bases from V and 3 from J, leaving 19 bases between them. CDR3 length: 17 residues. The germline CDR1 and CDR2 sequences are LNHNV and YYDKDF (reference sequence). The CDR3 DNA follows: TGTGCCACCAGCCCCGGAGGGGCAGGTTCTTACACCGGGGAGCTGTTTTTT. It yields the protein CATSPGGAGSYTGELFF.

The rearrangement uses TRBV5-6 and TRBJ2-7, with D perhaps matching TRBD2 (7 bases). Germline CDR1 and CDR2: SGHDT and YYEEEE. V was clipped by 0 bases and J by 2 bases, with 18 bases between them. This CDR3 region has 17 residues. The CDR3, as DNA: TGTGCCAGCAGCTTGGGCAGCAGGGGCGGGACTACCTACGAGCAGTACTTC. It is translated as CASSLGSRGGTTYEQYF.

The chain uses TRBV28 and TRBJ1-1; 7 bases fit TRBD1. Germline CDR1 and CDR2: MDHEN and SYDVKM. The J segment lost 1 base and the V segment lost 10 bases, leaving 9 bases of the junction unmatched. The length of the CDR3 is 14 residues. The DNA for the CDR3 is TGTGCCACCACCTACAGGGGACCGAACACTGAAGCTTTCTTT. Translated, it gives CATTYRGPNTEAFF.

The rearrangement uses TRBV19 and TRBJ1-2; TRBD1 matches at 9 bases. V was clipped by 6 bases and J by 4 bases; unmatched bases: 3. The length of the CDR3 is 13 residues. CDR1 is LNHDA and CDR2 is SQIVND in the germline V gene (reference sequence). The CDR3 loop reads CASSQTGGYGYTF. The DNA for the CDR3 is TGTGCCAGTAGCCAGACAGGGGGCTATGGCTACACCTTC.

CDR3 DNA sequence: TGCGCCAGCAGCTTGACTAGTGCTAGCACAGATACGCAGTATTTT. It encodes CASSLTSASTDTQYF. V is TRBV5-1 and J is TRBJ2-3; possible D gene TRBD2, 5 bases. Germline CDR1 is SGHRS and CDR2 is YFSETQ. The V end was cut by 1 base, the J end by 0 bases, with 9 bases between. The CDR3 spans 15 residues.

The gene calls are TRBV29-1 and TRBJ2-3; 10 positions agree with TRBD1. Germline V CDR1 and CDR2: SQVTM, ANQGSEA. V lost 4 bases and J lost 4; bases outside the gene matches: 5. The CDR3 spans 14 residues. CDR3 in amino acids: CSVGGTGVSDTQYF. The CDR3 DNA follows: TGCAGCGTTGGGGGGACAGGGGTGTCAGATACGCAGTATTTT.

The chain uses TRBV5-8 and TRBJ1-5; D might be TRBD1 (5 bases). The CDR3 covers 14 residues. Germline CDR1 is SGHTS and CDR2 is YDEGEE. Trimming pared 4 bases from V and 3 bases from J, leaving 11 bases between. The CDR3 sequence is CASSADSFNQPQHF. As DNA, the CDR3 is TGTGCCAGCAGCGCCGACAGCTTCAATCAGCCCCAGCATTTT. Using reference TRBV5-8 and TRBJ1-5 for the parts outside the CDR3, the full variable domain is EAGVTQSPTHLIKTRGQQATLRCSPISGHTSVYWYQQALGLGLQFLLWYDEGEERNRGNFPPRFSGRQFPNYSSELNVNALELEDSALYLCASSADSFNQPQHFGDGTRLSIL.

This clone was seen more than once but under ten times. This sequence joins TRBV5-1 and TRBJ2-1, with TRBD1 as a possible D gene (5 bases). This CDR3 contains 16 residues. From germline, CDR1 is SGHRS and CDR2 YFSETQ. V shed 0 bases and J shed 0 bases, with 10 bases lying between them. In DNA, the CDR3 is TGCGCCAGCAGCTTGGATGGGCAGGGCTCCTACAATGAGCAGTTCTTC. The encoded protein is CASSLDGQGSYNEQFF.

J is TRBJ2-1 and V is TRBV6-1; 10 nucleotides match TRBD2. Germline assignment: CDR1 MNHNS and CDR2 SASEGT. The CDR3 loop spans 15 amino acids. Germline trimming cut 8 bases from V and 9 bases from J; bases unmatched to any gene: 13. The CDR3 bases are TGTGCCAGCGGGCGGCTAGCGGGAGTGCTGGGTGAGCAGTTCTTC. It is translated as CASGRLAGVLGEQFF.

The genes are TRBV2 and TRBJ2-1; perhaps TRBD1 as D (7 bases). The CDR3 has 13 residues. Germline V gene sequence: CDR1 SNHLY, CDR2 FYNNEI. Between the trimmed V and J ends, which lost 9 bases and 9 bases, there was a span of 18 bases. CDR3 protein: CASGKGAGIEQFF. DNA for the CDR3: TGTGCCAGTGGAAAGGGGGCGGGAATTGAGCAGTTCTTC.

The chain has TRBV30 and TRBJ2-5; 7 nucleotides agree with TRBD2. The germline gives CDR1 GTSNPN, CDR2 SVGIG (reference sequence). The CDR3 is 12 residues long. V was clipped by 3 bases and J by 4 bases; unmatched bases: 2. The CDR3 loop is CAWRGEGETQYF. CDR3 coding DNA: TGTGCCTGGAGAGGGGAGGGAGAGACCCAGTACTTC.